This T cell receptor beta chain is drawn from a study of blood T cell repertoires in COVID-19. Looking at the study overall: Spain, Italy and the United States supplied samples that represented acute and convalescent COVID-19. PBMCs, B-cell-depleted T cells, or T cells provided the cDNA or gDNA that made up the material.

In the study's own analysis: Counts of nucleated cells, estimated from reference gene primer amplification, were obtained. The repertoire was sequenced with immunoSEQ multiplex PCR; TCRdb's copy has only in-frame clones and lacks some. V and J calls and clone size follow that table, whereas D and trimming were derived from the DNA. The sample includes roughly 200,000 clones, about 86% of them seen just once. This clone was seen a single time. This CDR3 contains 16 residues. From germline, CDR1 is LGHNA and CDR2 YNFKEQ. The trim removed 5 bases at V and 1 base at J, leaving 2 bases unmatched. What was sequenced was PBMCs or T cells enriched from blood (not recorded which). The origin of this receptor is a woman aged 35 to 49 in a cohort exposed to, infected with or recovered from COVID-19 (not recorded which). This chain links TRBV4-2 with TRBJ2-1; 13 bases match TRBD2. The CDR3 spells CASSWTSGGSYNEQFF. The CDR3 region has the DNA TGTGCCAGCAGCTGGACTAGCGGGGGTTCCTACAATGAGCAGTTCTTC.